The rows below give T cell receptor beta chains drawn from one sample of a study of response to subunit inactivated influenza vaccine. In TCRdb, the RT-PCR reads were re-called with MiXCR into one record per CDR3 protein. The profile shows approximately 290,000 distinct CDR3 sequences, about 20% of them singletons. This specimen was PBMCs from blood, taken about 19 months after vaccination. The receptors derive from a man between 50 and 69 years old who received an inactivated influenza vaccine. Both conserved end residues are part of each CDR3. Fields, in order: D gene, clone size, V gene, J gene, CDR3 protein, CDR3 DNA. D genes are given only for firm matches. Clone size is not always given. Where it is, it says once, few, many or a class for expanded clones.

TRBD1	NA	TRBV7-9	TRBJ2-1	CASSLAGTGDEQFF	TGTGCCAGCAGCTTAGCGGGGACAGGCGATGAGCAGTTCTTC
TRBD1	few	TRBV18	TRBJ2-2	CASSPPRTGDFGELFF	TGTGCCAGCTCACCGCCCCGGACAGGGGATTTCGGGGAGCTGTTTTTT
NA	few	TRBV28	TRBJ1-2	CASSYEPAGGYTF	TGTGCCAGCAGTTACGAGCCGGCGGGTGGCTACACCTTC
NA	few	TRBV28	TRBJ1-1	CASTGRGGSQAFF	TGTGCCAGCACTGGTCGGGGGGGCAGCCAAGCTTTCTTT
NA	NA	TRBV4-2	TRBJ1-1	CASRLRESDTEAFF	TGTGCCAGCAGGCTCAGGGAGAGTGACACTGAAGCTTTCTTT
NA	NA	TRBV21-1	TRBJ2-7	CASSKKRSVNVYEQYF	TGTGCCAGCAGCAAGAAACGGTCAGTCAACGTCTACGAGCAGTACTTC
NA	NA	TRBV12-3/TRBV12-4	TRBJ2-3	CASSPGRLQYF	TGTGCCAGCAGTCCGGGGAGGCTCCAGTATTTT
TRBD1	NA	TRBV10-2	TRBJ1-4	CASRLDRMGEKLFF	TGCGCCAGCAGACTGGACAGGATGGGTGAAAAACTGTTTTTT
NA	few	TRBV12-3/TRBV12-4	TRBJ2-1	CASTPPRGNEQFF	TGTGCCAGCACCCCCCCACGGGGTAATGAGCAGTTCTTC
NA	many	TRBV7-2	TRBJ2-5	CASSLSGGTQYF	TGTGCCAGCAGCTTAAGTGGAGGGACCCAGTACTTC
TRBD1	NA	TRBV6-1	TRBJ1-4	CASSRDRVDEKLFF	TGTGCCAGCAGTAGGGACAGGGTGGATGAAAAACTGTTTTTT
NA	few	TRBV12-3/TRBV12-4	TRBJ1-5	CASSTWDGNQPQHF	TGTGCCAGCAGTACCTGGGACGGCAATCAGCCCCAGCATTTT
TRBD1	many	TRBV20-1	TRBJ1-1	CSAPTPGQGKFGEAFF	TGCAGTGCCCCGACCCCGGGACAGGGAAAGTTCGGTGAAGCTTTCTTT
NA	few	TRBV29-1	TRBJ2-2	CSVDPMGTGELFF	TGCAGCGTTGACCCCATGGGAACCGGGGAGCTGTTTTTT
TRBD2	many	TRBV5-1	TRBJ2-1	CASSSPGLAGGYNEQFF	TGCGCCAGCAGCTCGCCGGGACTAGCGGGAGGATACAATGAGCAGTTCTTC